Listed below are T cell receptor beta chains from one sample, sequenced in a study of blood T cells in healthy people across ages. TCRdb reprocessed the 5' RACE reads via MiXCR and lists one record per CDR3 protein. Altogether over a million distinct CDR3 sequences are present, 35% to 55% being singletons, with the ten largest covering under 20%. Sequenced input: blood. These receptors were taken from a woman aged 60-75 years in good health. CDR3s include the opening cysteine and the closing phenylalanine or tryptophan. A D gene is named only where the DNA matches it firmly. Some rows mark clone size as missing; the rest say once, few, many or name a class of expanded clone.

v_gene,d_gene,abundance,j_gene,len,CDR3nt,CDR3aa
TRBV3-1,TRBD2,few,TRBJ2-1,16,TGTGCCAGCAGCCAAGAAGGACTAGCGTCCTACAATGAGCAGTTCTTC,CASSQEGLASYNEQFF
TRBV29-1,NA,NA,TRBJ2-7,18,TGCAGCGTTGAGGATCGGGGAGGCGTCGTGGAGAGCTCCTACGAGCAGTACTTC,CSVEDRGGVVESSYEQYF
TRBV25-1,NA,NA,TRBJ1-4,17,TGTGCCAGCAGTTTGCCCCCCTCCGGGCAGAGGAAGGAAAAACTGTTTTTT,CASSLPPSGQRKEKLFF
TRBV20-1,NA,few,TRBJ1-2,11,TGCAGTGCTAGCAGCGCGGTTGGCTACACCTTC,CSASSAVGYTF
TRBV29-1,TRBD1,NA,TRBJ1-2,16,TGCAGCGTTGGCCCATTGGGACAGGGGTCTAACTATGGCTACACCTTC,CSVGPLGQGSNYGYTF
TRBV9,TRBD2,few,TRBJ2-7,17,TGTGCCAGCAGCCCCTGGGGGGGACTAGCGGGAGTTGGTGAGCAGTACTTC,CASSPWGGLAGVGEQYF
TRBV9,TRBD2,NA,TRBJ2-1,13,TGTGCCAGCAGCGTAGGCGGGAGTGAGACCCAGTTCTTC,CASSVGGSETQFF
TRBV19,TRBD2,NA,TRBJ2-1,17,TGTGCCAGTAGCATTAATAGCCCGGGACTAGTCTACAATGAGCAGTTCTTC,CASSINSPGLVYNEQFF
TRBV9,TRBD2,once,TRBJ2-2,17,TGTGCCAGCAGCCAGTGGGGCGGGAGGCTGGACACCGGGGAGCTGTTTTTT,CASSQWGGRLDTGELFF
TRBV6-4,NA,few,TRBJ2-6,14,TGTGCCAGCAGTGACGAGACTGGGGCCAACGTCCTGACTTTC,CASSDETGANVLTF
TRBV27,NA,few,TRBJ2-5,14,TGTGCCAGCAGCCCCGTTTGGGGCAGGGAGACCCAGTACTTC,CASSPVWGRETQYF